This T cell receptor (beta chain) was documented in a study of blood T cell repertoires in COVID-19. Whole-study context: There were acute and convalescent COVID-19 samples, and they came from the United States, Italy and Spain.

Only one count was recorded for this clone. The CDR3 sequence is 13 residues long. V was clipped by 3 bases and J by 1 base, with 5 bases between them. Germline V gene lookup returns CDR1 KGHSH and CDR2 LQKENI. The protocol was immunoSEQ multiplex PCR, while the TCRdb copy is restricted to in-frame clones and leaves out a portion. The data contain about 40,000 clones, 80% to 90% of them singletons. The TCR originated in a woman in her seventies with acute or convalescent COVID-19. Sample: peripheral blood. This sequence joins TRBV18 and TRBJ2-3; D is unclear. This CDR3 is CASSPPGTDTQYF. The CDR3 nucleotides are TGTGCCAGCTCACCCCCGGGCACAGATACGCAGTATTTT.